Shown below are 32 T cell receptor beta chains from a single sample sequenced in a study of OX40 agonist ivuxolimab in advanced cancers. The library was built by means of the immunoSEQ multiplex PCR assay. The table comes from immuneACCESS by way of TCRdb, which keeps in-frame sequences with V and J called. Part of the clones is missing from these tables; in studies checked, under half for an unresolved V gene and the rest for unknown reasons. The sample table records 30,000 to 45,000 clones; 80% to 90% of these occur just once. The top ten clonotypes cover approximately 32% of the sample. This specimen consisted of CD4+ or CD8+ T cells sorted from blood, obtained in a trial of the OX40 agonist ivuxolimab. These receptors were obtained from an adult with an advanced solid tumor such as melanoma, head and neck, liver or kidney cancer.

The chain uses TRBV4-2 and TRBJ2-1; D possibly matches TRBD1 or TRBD2 (5 bases each). The CDR3 contains 15 residues. Trimming shortened V by 0 bases and J by 7 bases, and 13 bases separated the two germline ends. Germline V CDR1 and CDR2: LGHNA, YNFKEQ. CDR3 in amino acids: CASSQDGTNWNEQFF. The CDR3 nucleotides read TGTGCCAGCAGCCAAGACGGGACGAATTGGAATGAGCAGTTCTTC.

The J gene is TRBJ2-7, the V gene TRBV19; D might be TRBD2 (6 bases). The CDR3 length is 14 residues. Trimming left V 5 bases short and J 7 bases short, with 18 bases between. CDR1 is LNHDA, CDR2 SQIVND, per germline (reference sequence). DNA of the CDR3: TGTGCCAGTAGTCCTAGGAGGGGCGCGGAGGAGCAGTACTTC. Its translation is CASSPRRGAEEQYF.

The chain joins TRBV5-5 to TRBJ2-7; D may correspond to TRBD1 or TRBD2 (5 bases each). There are 14 residues in the CDR3. The germline V gene has CDR1 SGHKS and CDR2 YYEKEE (reference sequence). V was trimmed by 0 bases and J by 7 bases, leaving 14 bases between them. CDR3 sequence reads: CASSLGTRGREQYF. The DNA of the CDR3 is TGTGCCAGCAGCTTGGGGACCCGGGGACGGGAGCAGTACTTC. Combining the CDR3 with reference TRBV5-5 and TRBJ2-7 gives the whole variable domain DAGVTQSPTHLIKTRGQQVTLRCSPISGHKSVSWYQQVLGQGPQFIFQYYEKEERGRGNFPDRFSARQFPNYSSELNVNALLLGDSALYLCASSLGTRGREQYFGPGTRLTVT.

This clone was recorded once. The genes are TRBV11-2 and TRBJ2-5; D is tentatively TRBD1 or TRBD2 (5 bases each). Germline V gives CDR1 SGHAT, CDR2 FQNNGV. V was cut by 5 bases and J by 3 bases, with 22 bases left in between. This CDR3 is 17 amino acids long. CDR3 loop: CASSPPGTQVGKETQYF. As DNA, the CDR3 is TGTGCCAGCAGCCCTCCCGGGACCCAGGTTGGAAAAGAGACCCAGTACTTC.

V usage is TRBV11-2 and J usage is TRBJ2-7; TRBD2 matches at 9 bases. Trimming took 4 bases from V and 3 from J; bases not matched to a gene: 7. Germline assignment: CDR1 SGHAT and CDR2 FQNNGV. This CDR3 contains 15 residues. The CDR3 protein is CASSSLGTSFYEQYF. DNA for the CDR3: TGTGCCAGCAGCTCGCTCGGGACTAGCTTCTACGAGCAGTACTTC.

This clone was observed a handful of times. The chain has TRBV13 and TRBJ2-1, with 7 bases aligning to TRBD2. With 5 bases clipped from V and 10 bases from J, the junction kept 17 bases outside the gene matches. The CDR3 extends over 16 amino acids. Looked up from germline, CDR1 is PRHDT and CDR2 is FYEKMQ (reference sequence). The CDR3 DNA follows: TGTGCCAGCAGCGTAGCTGGGTCTAGCGGACTGGCAGAGCAGTTCTTC. Translated, it gives CASSVAGSSGLAEQFF.

CDR3 nucleotide sequence: TGTGCCAGTACCCGGACAGGGATAGATCAGCCCCAGCATTTT. Protein: CASTRTGIDQPQHF. This chain joins TRBV19 and TRBJ1-5, with 8 bases that match TRBD1. Per the germline V gene, CDR1 is LNHDA and CDR2 is SQIVND (reference sequence). The junction had 7 bases not matched to a gene; V was cut back by 7 bases and J by 5 bases. The CDR3 is 14 amino acids.

The gene calls are TRBV15 and TRBJ2-7, with TRBD1 matching 7 bases. Per the germline V gene, CDR1 is LNHNV and CDR2 is YYDKDF (reference sequence). The CDR3 is 14 residues long. The V and J ends lost 3 bases and 2 bases, in that order; junction bases with no gene match: 4. The DNA for the CDR3 is TGTGCCACCAGCAGTCCGGGACAGACCTACGAGCAGTACTTC. Protein product: CATSSPGQTYEQYF.

The V call is TRBV7-8, the J call TRBJ2-1; 12 bases are shared with TRBD2. This CDR3 region has 15 residues. Germline CDR1 SGHVS, CDR2 FQNEAQ. Trimming took 4 bases from V and 7 from J; bases not matched to a gene: 5. CDR3 loop: CASSSLAGGQNEQFF. The CDR3 region has the DNA TGTGCCAGCAGCTCCCTAGCGGGGGGGCAGAATGAGCAGTTCTTC.

This clone was counted a single time. CDR3 coding DNA: TGTGCCAGTAGTATTTTGGTAGACCCTAGCACAGATACGCAGTATTTT. Translating gives CASSILVDPSTDTQYF. The chain recombines TRBV19 with TRBJ2-3; D gene unclear. Trimming left V 3 bases short and J 0 bases short, with 13 bases between. The CDR3 extends over 16 amino acids. From germline, CDR1 is LNHDA and CDR2 SQIVND (reference sequence).

The chain couples TRBV5-5 to TRBJ1-2; no reliable D call. V lost 4 bases and J 8 bases, leaving 18 bases between the germline ends. The CDR3 contains 14 residues. CDR1 is SGHKS and CDR2 is YYEKEE in the germline V gene (reference sequence). CDR3 DNA sequence: TGTGCCAGCAGCCCCCCGGGTAGTAGGCTCGGCTACACCTTC. Encoded protein: CASSPPGSRLGYTF.

The rearrangement uses TRBV6-1 and TRBJ2-7; TRBD2 might be the D (6 bases). V lost 3 bases and J 1 base, leaving 10 bases between the germline ends. Germline loops: CDR1 MNHNS, CDR2 SASEGT. The CDR3 loop spans 14 amino acids. The CDR3 bases are TGTGCCAGCAGTGATAGGGGAGGATCCTACGAGCAGTACTTC. It codes for CASSDRGGSYEQYF.

The rearrangement uses TRBV7-2 and TRBJ2-1, with D tentatively TRBD1 (5 bases). V was pared by 3 bases and J by 0 bases, with 9 bases between. CDR1 is SGHTA and CDR2 is FQGNSA in the germline V gene. The CDR3 covers 15 residues. In nucleotides, the CDR3 is TGTGCCAGCAGCTTTAGCCAGGGCTCCTACAATGAGCAGTTCTTC. It codes for CASSFSQGSYNEQFF.

The chain couples TRBV19 to TRBJ2-3, with 8 bases matching TRBD2. Germline loops: CDR1 LNHDA, CDR2 SQIVND (reference sequence). The CDR3 sequence is 15 residues long. V shed 7 bases and J 2 bases; nucleotides not matched to a gene: 8. The CDR3 loop reads CASIGREGFTDTQYF. The CDR3, as DNA: TGTGCCAGTATAGGACGGGAGGGATTCACAGATACGCAGTATTTT.

The J gene is TRBJ2-1, the V gene TRBV5-1, with D possibly being TRBD2 (5 bases). V lost 5 bases and J lost 0, with 15 bases in between. Per germline, CDR1 SGHRS and CDR2 YFSETQ. The CDR3 loop spans 16 amino acids. In nucleotides, the CDR3 is TGCGCCAGCAGTCTGGCGGGTGGGCTCTCCTACAATGAGCAGTTCTTC. This sequence encodes CASSLAGGLSYNEQFF.

The chain uses TRBV12-5 and TRBJ1-3; no firm D call. This CDR3 region has 13 residues. V was pared by 5 bases and J by 4 bases, with 9 bases between. CDR1 LGHNT and CDR2 FRNRAP come from the germline V gene. For the CDR3, the DNA is TGTGCTAGTGGTCAACCGCAGGGAAACACCATATATTTT. It translates to CASGQPQGNTIYF.

This clone was detected only once. The J gene is TRBJ1-1, the V gene TRBV29-1; D remains unclear. In germline, CDR1 is SQVTM, CDR2 ANQGSEA. There are 13 residues in the CDR3. V dropped 7 bases and J dropped 4 bases, with 16 bases sitting between them. Here the CDR3 reads CSALRSQLTEAFF. The CDR3 nucleotides are TGCAGCGCCCTCCGGTCCCAACTCACTGAAGCTTTCTTT.

J is TRBJ2-7 and V is TRBV6-4; D may be TRBD1 or TRBD2 (5 bases each). This CDR3 is built from 14 residues. The V end was cut by 6 bases, the J end by 1 base, with 13 bases between. Per germline, CDR1 MRHNA and CDR2 SNTAGT. CDR3 sequence: CASRPGPGSYEQYF. For the CDR3, the DNA is TGTGCCAGCAGACCGGGGCCCGGGTCCTACGAGCAGTACTTC.

This chain links TRBV6-6 with TRBJ1-1; D not certain. Looked up from germline, CDR1 is MNHNY and CDR2 is SVGAGI (reference sequence). The CDR3 consists of 14 residues. Trimming shortened V by 4 bases and J by 0 bases, and 9 bases separated the two germline ends. The chain's CDR3 is CASSSTSLNTEAFF. The CDR3, as DNA: TGTGCCAGCAGTTCCACCTCTTTGAACACTGAAGCTTTCTTT.

The gene calls are TRBV14 and TRBJ2-5; D perhaps matches TRBD1 (6 bases). Germline CDR1 reads SGHDN; CDR2 reads FVKESK. Trimming removed 2 bases from V and 2 bases from J, with 12 bases in between. The CDR3 has 15 residues. Here the CDR3 DNA reads TGTGCCAGCAGCCAATATAGAGGACAGCAAGAGACCCAGTACTTC. Residues: CASSQYRGQQETQYF.

V is TRBV19 and J is TRBJ1-1; D gene ambiguous. V was cut by 2 bases and J by 0 bases, with 10 bases left in between. Per the germline V gene, CDR1 is LNHDA and CDR2 is SQIVND (reference sequence). There are 15 residues in the CDR3. The DNA for the CDR3 is TGTGCCAGTAGTATAAAGGGCTTAATGAACACTGAAGCTTTCTTT. As protein: CASSIKGLMNTEAFF. Complete variable domain (other parts from reference TRBV19 and TRBJ1-1): DGGITQSPKYLFRKEGQNVTLSCEQNLNHDAMYWYRQDPGQGLRLIYYSQIVNDFQKGDIAEGYSVSREKKESFPLTVTSAQKNPTAFYLCASSIKGLMNTEAFFGQGTRLTVV.

This chain links TRBV7-5 with TRBJ2-1; TRBD2, the table's D call, lacks a check against the DNA. TRBV7-5 is a documented pseudogene. CDR3 length: 16 residues. The CDR3 DNA reads TGTGTCAGAAGCTTAGGACTAGCGGGATCCTACAATGAGCAGTTCTTC. Protein: CVRSLGLAGSYNEQFF.

This clone was recorded a few times. The chain employs TRBV11-2 and TRBJ2-3; 13 nucleotides align to TRBD2. Losses at the gene ends were 1 base for V and 5 bases for J; bases not matched to a gene: 6. The CDR3 spans 17 residues. Germline-derived CDR1 and CDR2 are SGHAT and FQNNGV. CDR3 sequence reads: CASSLATSGGALDTQYF. The CDR3 DNA is TGTGCCAGCAGCTTAGCCACTAGCGGGGGGGCCTTAGATACGCAGTATTTT.

J is TRBJ2-1 and V is TRBV19; the D gene is possibly TRBD2 (6 bases). CDR3 length: 14 amino acids. Per germline, CDR1 LNHDA and CDR2 SQIVND (reference sequence). V gave up 7 bases and J gave up 6 bases, with 16 bases separating them. The CDR3 sequence is CASNRAGSRNEQFF. DNA of the CDR3: TGTGCCAGTAATCGGGCGGGATCCCGCAATGAGCAGTTCTTC.

The rearrangement uses TRBV10-1 and TRBJ2-5; possibly TRBD1 for D (5 bases). Germline V lookup: CDR1 WNHNN, CDR2 SYGVQD (reference sequence). The CDR3 is 14 amino acids. V lost 0 bases to trimming and J lost 11 bases, with 16 bases between them. CDR3 in DNA: TGCGCCAGCAGTGAGTCGAAGGACACCTACAATCAGTACTTC. It translates to CASSESKDTYNQYF.

V and J are TRBV6-5 and TRBJ2-5; D unclear. V lost 8 bases, J lost 4 bases, and 14 bases lay in between. The CDR3 loop spans 13 amino acids. Germline-derived CDR1 and CDR2 are MNHEY and SVGAGI. CDR3 residues: CASGLSGPETQYF. CDR3 sequence (DNA): TGTGCCAGCGGTCTTTCAGGACCAGAGACCCAGTACTTC.

Only a few counts were recorded for this clone. The J gene is TRBJ2-5, the V gene TRBV11-1, with TRBD2 matching 10 bases. The CDR3 runs 16 residues. The V gene end was trimmed by 0 bases and the J gene end by 2 bases; junction bases not matched to a gene: 3. Germline V gene lookup returns CDR1 SGHAT and CDR2 FQDESV (reference sequence). CDR3 in amino acids: CASSLAAGGPQETQYF. The CDR3 DNA reads TGTGCCAGCAGCTTAGCAGCGGGAGGGCCACAAGAGACCCAGTACTTC.

The rearrangement links TRBV29-1 to TRBJ2-5, with D unclear. Germline V gene lookup returns CDR1 SQVTM and CDR2 ANQGSEA. The CDR3 totals 13 residues. Trimming cost V 0 bases and J 11 bases, with 16 bases left between them. The CDR3: CSVEDFWPRGQYF. CDR3 nucleotides: TGCAGCGTTGAAGATTTTTGGCCTCGTGGGCAGTACTTC.

The chain combines TRBV5-1 with TRBJ2-2; perhaps TRBD1 as D (5 bases). Deletions cut 0 bases from V and 0 bases from J, with 6 bases between. The CDR3 is 15 residues long. Per germline, CDR1 SGHRS and CDR2 YFSETQ. This CDR3 is CASSLGTTNTGELFF. CDR3 DNA sequence: TGCGCCAGCAGCTTGGGGACAACGAACACCGGGGAGCTGTTTTTT. The whole variable domain, filled in from reference TRBV5-1 and TRBJ2-2, reads KAGVTQTPRYLIKTRGQQVTLSCSPISGHRSVSWYQQTPGQGLQFLFEYFSETQRNKGNFPGRFSGRQFSNSRSEMNVSTLELGDSALYLCASSLGTTNTGELFFGEGSRLTVL.

The chain carries TRBV5-1 and TRBJ2-1; TRBD2 matches 10 bases. The CDR3 spans 15 residues. In germline, CDR1 is SGHRS, CDR2 YFSETQ. V lost 4 bases, J lost 4 bases, and 5 bases stayed unmatched. The CDR3 region is CASSIGLAEYNEQFF. For the CDR3, the DNA is TGCGCCAGCAGCATAGGACTAGCGGAATACAATGAGCAGTTCTTC.

This chain uses TRBV2 with TRBJ1-1; D is ambiguous. CDR1 and CDR2 (germline): SNHLY, FYNNEI. Trimming pared 2 bases from V and 6 bases from J, leaving 16 bases between. The CDR3 consists of 15 residues. CDR3 in amino acids: CASSENGGVGSEAFF. As DNA, the CDR3 is TGTGCCAGCAGTGAAAATGGAGGAGTGGGGTCTGAAGCTTTCTTT.

The chain recombines TRBV11-1 with TRBJ2-5, with TRBD1 as a possible D gene (6 bases). V was shortened by 2 bases and J by 1 base, with 11 bases between the two germline ends. This CDR3 has 15 amino acids. The germline V gene encodes CDR1 SGHAT and CDR2 FQDESV (reference sequence). As DNA, the CDR3 is TGTGCCAGCAGCTTATCCACAGGGTTCCAAGAGACCCAGTACTTC. It specifies CASSLSTGFQETQYF.